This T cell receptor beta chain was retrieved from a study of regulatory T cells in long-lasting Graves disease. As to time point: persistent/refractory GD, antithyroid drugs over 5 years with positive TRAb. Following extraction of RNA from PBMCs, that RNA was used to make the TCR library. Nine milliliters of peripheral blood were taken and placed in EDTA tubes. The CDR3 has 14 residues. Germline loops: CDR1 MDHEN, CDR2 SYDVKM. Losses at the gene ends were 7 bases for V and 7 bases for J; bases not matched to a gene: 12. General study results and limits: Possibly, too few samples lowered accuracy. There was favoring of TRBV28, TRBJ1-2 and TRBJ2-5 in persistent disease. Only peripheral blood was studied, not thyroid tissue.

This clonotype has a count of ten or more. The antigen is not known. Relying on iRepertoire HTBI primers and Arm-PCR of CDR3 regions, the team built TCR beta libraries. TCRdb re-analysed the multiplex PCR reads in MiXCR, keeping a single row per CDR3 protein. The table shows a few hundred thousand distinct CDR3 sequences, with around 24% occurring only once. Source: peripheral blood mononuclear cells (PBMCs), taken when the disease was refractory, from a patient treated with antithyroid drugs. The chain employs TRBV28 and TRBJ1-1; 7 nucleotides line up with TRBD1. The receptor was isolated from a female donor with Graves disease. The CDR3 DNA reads TGTGCCAGCATCCCTCTCCGGGACAGACATGAAGCTTTCTTT. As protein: CASIPLRDRHEAFF.